This passage covers 2 T cell receptor beta chains from one sample sequenced in a study of T cell responses to AZD1222 COVID-19 vaccine. The method was immunoSEQ multiplex PCR; TCRdb's version includes in-frame clones alone and lacks a portion of them. The sample has just under 75,000 clones, 60% to 85% seen once; the top ten hold about 51%. The starting material was peripheral blood, obtained 28 days after the second AZD1222 dose. The receptors stem from an adult who received the AZD1222 COVID-19 vaccine.

The chain links TRBV5-3 to TRBJ2-3; TRBD2 matches at 12 bases. TRBV5-3 is designated an ORF whose function remains uncertain. This CDR3 spans 17 amino acids. With V trimmed by 5 bases and J by 3 bases, 10 bases remained unmatched. DNA for the CDR3: TGTGCCAGAAGTATAAGGACTAGCGGGGAGGGTACAGATACGCAGTATTTT. As protein: CARSIRTSGEGTDTQYF.

The rearrangement links TRBV30 to TRBJ2-1, with D tentatively TRBD2 (6 bases). Trimming left V 5 bases short and J 7 bases short, with 12 bases between. The germline V gene encodes CDR1 GTSNPN and CDR2 SVGIG (reference sequence). There are 12 residues in the CDR3. In DNA form, the CDR3 reads TGTGCCTGGGCGGGACTCCTTAATGAGCAGTTCTTC. It codes for CAWAGLLNEQFF. The whole variable domain, filled in from reference TRBV30 and TRBJ2-1, reads SQTIHQWPATLVQPVGSPLSLECTVEGTSNPNLYWYRQAAGRGLQLLFYSVGIGQISSEVPQNLSASRPQDRQFILSSKKLLLSDSGFYLCAWAGLLNEQFFGPGTRLTVL.